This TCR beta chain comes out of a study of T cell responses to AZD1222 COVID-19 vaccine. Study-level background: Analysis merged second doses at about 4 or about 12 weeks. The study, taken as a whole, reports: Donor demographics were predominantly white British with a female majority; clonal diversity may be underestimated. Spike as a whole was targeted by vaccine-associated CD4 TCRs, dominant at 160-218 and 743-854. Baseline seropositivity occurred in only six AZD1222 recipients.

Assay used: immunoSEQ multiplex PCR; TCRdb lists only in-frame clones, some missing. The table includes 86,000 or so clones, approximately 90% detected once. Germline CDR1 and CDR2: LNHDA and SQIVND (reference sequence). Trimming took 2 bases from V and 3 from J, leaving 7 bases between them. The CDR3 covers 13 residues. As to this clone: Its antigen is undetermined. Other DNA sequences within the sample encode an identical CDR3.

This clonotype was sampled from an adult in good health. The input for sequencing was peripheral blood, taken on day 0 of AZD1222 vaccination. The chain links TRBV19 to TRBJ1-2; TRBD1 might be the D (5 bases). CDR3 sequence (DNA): TGTGCCAGTAGTATACAGGGAGACTATGGCTACACCTTC. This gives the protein CASSIQGDYGYTF.